This paragraph covers one TCR beta chain sequence. Its specificity is not known. CDR3 length equals 11 residues. Germline CDR1 is SGHTA and CDR2 is FQGNSA. V lost 8 bases and J lost 8, with 10 bases in between. The PCR was carried out with 60 Vbeta primers and 13 Jbeta primers. Under the authors' procedure: A follow-up analysis tallied around 80 million unique TCR beta chains, some 9.9 million shared. Clones were read by immunoSEQ multiplex PCR, and TCRdb kept only the in-frame ones, dropping some. Clonal size and the V and J genes are those of that table, whereas D and trimming came from the DNA. The table records 85,000 to 130,000 clones, about a tenth of them present only once. These data are taken from a study of cytomegalovirus exposure and HLA in healthy donors. Study observations and caveats: A further, later analysis showed that HLA-associated TCR beta chains (compared with equally common others) were more clonally expanded.

The chain uses TRBV7-2 and TRBJ2-1; D gene unclear. The origin of this receptor is a man aged 35 to 55 in good health and CMV-seropositive. Sequencing was carried out using PBMCs. CDR3 sequence reads: CASASVYEQFF. The DNA for the CDR3 is TGTGCCAGCGCTTCGGTTTATGAGCAGTTCTTC.